This TCR beta chain was captured in a study of cytomegalovirus exposure and HLA in healthy donors. Whole-study results and caveats: Roughly even sequencing depth across donors was the assumption behind the presence/absence analyses. By HLA locus, TCR association rates varied in a later analysis, with DRB1 showing the most and HLA-C the fewest.

To note about this clone: Its antigen remains unidentified.

The PCR had 60 Vbeta and 13 Jbeta primers. Generated by immunoSEQ multiplex PCR, the TCRdb table keeps only in-frame clones and is missing some. This sample's table has 150,000 or so clones. The CDR3 consists of 16 residues. V lost 2 bases to trimming and J lost 0 bases, with 12 bases between them. Germline-derived CDR1 and CDR2 are LNHDA and SQIVND (reference sequence). The sample comprised PBMCs. V gene TRBV19 combines with J gene TRBJ2-3; the D is unclear. This sequence was found in a man between 18 and 35 years old in good health and CMV-seronegative. For the CDR3, the DNA is TGTGCCAGTAGTATAAACCCCCGCAGTAGCACAGATACGCAGTATTTT. Encoded protein: CASSINPRSSTDTQYF.